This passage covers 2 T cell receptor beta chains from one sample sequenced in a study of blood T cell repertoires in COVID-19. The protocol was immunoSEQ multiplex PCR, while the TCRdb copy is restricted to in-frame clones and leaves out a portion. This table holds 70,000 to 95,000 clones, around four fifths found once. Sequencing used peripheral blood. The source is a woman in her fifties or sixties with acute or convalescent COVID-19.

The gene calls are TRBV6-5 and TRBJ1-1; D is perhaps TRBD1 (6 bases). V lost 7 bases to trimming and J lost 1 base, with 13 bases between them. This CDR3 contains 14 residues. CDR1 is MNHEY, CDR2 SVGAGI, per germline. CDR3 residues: CASTFGGANTEAFF. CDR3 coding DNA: TGTGCCAGCACCTTTGGGGGGGCGAACACTGAAGCTTTCTTT.

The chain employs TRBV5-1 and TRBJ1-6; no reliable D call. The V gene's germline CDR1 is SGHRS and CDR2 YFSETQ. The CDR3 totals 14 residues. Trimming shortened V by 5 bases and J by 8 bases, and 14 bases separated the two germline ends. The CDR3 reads CASRGQIGDSPLHF. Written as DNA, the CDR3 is TGCGCCAGCAGGGGCCAGATCGGTGATTCACCCCTCCACTTT. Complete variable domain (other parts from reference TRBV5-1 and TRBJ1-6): KAGVTQTPRYLIKTRGQQVTLSCSPISGHRSVSWYQQTPGQGLQFLFEYFSETQRNKGNFPGRFSGRQFSNSRSEMNVSTLELGDSALYLCASRGQIGDSPLHFGNGTRLTVT.